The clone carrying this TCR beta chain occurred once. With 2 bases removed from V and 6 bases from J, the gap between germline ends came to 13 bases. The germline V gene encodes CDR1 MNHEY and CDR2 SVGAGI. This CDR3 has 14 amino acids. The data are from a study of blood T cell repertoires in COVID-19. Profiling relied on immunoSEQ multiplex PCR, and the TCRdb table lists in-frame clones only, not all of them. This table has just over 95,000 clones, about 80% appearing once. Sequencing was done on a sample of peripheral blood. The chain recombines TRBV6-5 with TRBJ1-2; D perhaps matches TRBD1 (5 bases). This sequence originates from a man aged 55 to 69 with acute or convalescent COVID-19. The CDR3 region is CASSYGAPFDGYTF. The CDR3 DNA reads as TGTGCCAGCAGTTACGGGGCCCCCTTCGATGGCTACACCTTC.